This T cell receptor beta chain is drawn from a study of cytomegalovirus exposure and HLA in healthy donors. Primers for the PCR totalled 60 Vbeta and 13 Jbeta. Clones were read by immunoSEQ multiplex PCR, and TCRdb kept only the in-frame ones, dropping some. This sample's table reports about 200,000 clones. The CDR3 totals 16 residues. With 3 bases removed from V and 1 base from J, the gap between germline ends came to 16 bases. The germline CDR1 and CDR2 sequences are MGHDK and SYGVNS. Sequencing input: PBMCs. This rearrangement joins TRBV25-1 to TRBJ2-7; TRBD1 is a possible D gene (6 bases). This sequence originates from a girl aged 2-10 years in good health and CMV-seropositive. The CDR3 region has the DNA TGTGCCAGCAGTGACTCCCTCAGGGGCAGTTCCTACGAGCAGTACTTC. Its translation: CASSDSLRGSSYEQYF.